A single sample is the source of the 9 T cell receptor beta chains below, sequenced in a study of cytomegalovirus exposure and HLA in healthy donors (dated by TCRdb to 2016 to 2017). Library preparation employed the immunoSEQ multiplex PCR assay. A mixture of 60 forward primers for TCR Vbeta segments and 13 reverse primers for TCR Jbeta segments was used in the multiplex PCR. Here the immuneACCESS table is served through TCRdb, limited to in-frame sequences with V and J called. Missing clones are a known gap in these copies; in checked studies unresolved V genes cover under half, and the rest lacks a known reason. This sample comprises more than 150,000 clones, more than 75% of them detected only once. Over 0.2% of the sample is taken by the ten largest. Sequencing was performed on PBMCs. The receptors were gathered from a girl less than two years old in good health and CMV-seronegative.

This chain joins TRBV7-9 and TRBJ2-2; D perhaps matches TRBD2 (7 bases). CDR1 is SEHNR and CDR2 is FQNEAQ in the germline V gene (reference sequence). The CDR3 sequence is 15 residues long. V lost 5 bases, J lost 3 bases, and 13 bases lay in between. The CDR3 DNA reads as TGTGCCAGCAGCCCTGGAGGGGGGGACACCGGGGAGCTGTTTTTT. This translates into CASSPGGGDTGELFF.

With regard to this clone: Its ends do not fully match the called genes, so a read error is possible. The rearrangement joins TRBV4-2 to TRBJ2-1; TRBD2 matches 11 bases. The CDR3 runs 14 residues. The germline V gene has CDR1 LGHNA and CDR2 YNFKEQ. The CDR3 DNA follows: TGTGCCAGCAGCCAGGGACTAGCGGTTAATGGGCAGTTCTTC. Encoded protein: CASSQGLAVNGQFF.

CDR3 sequence (DNA): TGCGCCAGCAGCTTGGGAACTGATTCACCCCTCCACTTT. Its protein is CASSLGTDSPLHF. The V and J genes are TRBV5-1 and TRBJ1-6, with no clear D. The germline CDR1 and CDR2 sequences are SGHRS and YFSETQ. The CDR3 covers 13 residues. The V end was cut by 0 bases, the J end by 8 bases, with 6 bases between.

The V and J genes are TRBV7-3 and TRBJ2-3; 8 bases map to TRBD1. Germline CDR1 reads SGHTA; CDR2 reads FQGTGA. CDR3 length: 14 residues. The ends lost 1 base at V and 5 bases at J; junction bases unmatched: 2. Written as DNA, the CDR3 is TGTGCCAGCAGCTTAAAACAGGGGGGAGATACGCAGTATTTT. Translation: CASSLKQGGDTQYF.

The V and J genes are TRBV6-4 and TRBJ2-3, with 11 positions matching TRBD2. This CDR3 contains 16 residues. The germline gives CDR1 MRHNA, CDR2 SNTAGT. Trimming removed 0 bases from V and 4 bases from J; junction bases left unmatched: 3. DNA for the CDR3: TGTGCCAGCAGTGACTCAGGTAGCGGGGGGGCAGATACGCAGTATTTT. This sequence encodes CASSDSGSGGADTQYF.

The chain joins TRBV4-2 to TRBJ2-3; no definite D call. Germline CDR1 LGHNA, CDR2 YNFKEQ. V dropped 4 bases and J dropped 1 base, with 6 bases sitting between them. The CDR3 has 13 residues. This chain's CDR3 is CASSRTGTDTQYF. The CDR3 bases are TGTGCCAGCAGCCGAACAGGCACAGATACGCAGTATTTT.

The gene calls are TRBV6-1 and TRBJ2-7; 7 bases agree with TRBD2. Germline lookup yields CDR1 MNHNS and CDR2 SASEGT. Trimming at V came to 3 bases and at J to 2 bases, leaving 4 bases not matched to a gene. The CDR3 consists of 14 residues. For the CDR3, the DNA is TGTGCCAGCAGTGATGGGGGGGGAACCTACGAGCAGTACTTC. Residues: CASSDGGGTYEQYF.

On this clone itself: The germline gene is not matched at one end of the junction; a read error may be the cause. Here the CDR3 reads CAWSVAVHPSHMNF. CDR3 DNA: TGTGCCTGGAGTGTAGCTGTCCACCCTAGCCATATGAATTTT. The V and J genes are TRBV30 and TRBJ1-3; D is unclear. The CDR3 contains 14 residues. Looked up from germline, CDR1 is GTSNPN and CDR2 is SVGIG (reference sequence).

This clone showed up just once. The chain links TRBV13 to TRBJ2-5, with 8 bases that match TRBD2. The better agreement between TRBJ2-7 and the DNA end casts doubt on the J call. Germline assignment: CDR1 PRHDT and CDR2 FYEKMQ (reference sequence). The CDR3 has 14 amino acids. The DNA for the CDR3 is TGTGCCAGCAGCCGCGGGACTAGACCCTACGAGCAGTACTTC. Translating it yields CASSRGTRPYEQYF.